What follows are 8 T cell receptor beta chains derived from one specimen sequenced in a study of blood T cell repertoires in COVID-19. Clones were read by immunoSEQ multiplex PCR, and TCRdb kept only the in-frame ones, dropping some. The sample records 400,000 or so clones, less than 95% being singletons. Sample: PBMCs or T cells enriched from blood (not recorded which). These receptors all stem from a man between 18 and 35 years old who had recovered from COVID-19.

This chain links TRBV7-9 with TRBJ1-6; D may be TRBD1 (5 bases). This CDR3 has 12 amino acids. The V end lost 8 bases, the J end lost 5 bases, and 7 bases lay between the germline ends. Looked up from germline, CDR1 is SEHNR and CDR2 is FQNEAQ (reference sequence). CDR3: CASGGDNSPLHF. CDR3 nucleotide sequence: TGTGCCAGCGGAGGGGATAATTCACCCCTCCACTTT.

The chain joins TRBV7-2 to TRBJ2-1; 13 bases fit TRBD2. Germline CDR1 reads SGHTA; CDR2 reads FQGNSA. The CDR3 totals 17 residues. V shed 5 bases and J 6 bases; nucleotides not matched to a gene: 10. CDR3 amino acids: CASSLSGLAGAGNEQFF. The CDR3 DNA reads TGTGCCAGCAGCCTGAGCGGACTAGCGGGGGCGGGCAATGAGCAGTTCTTC.

The rearrangement links TRBV2 to TRBJ2-4; 7 nucleotides align to TRBD1. With 3 bases clipped from V and 2 bases from J, the junction kept 7 bases outside the gene matches. In germline, CDR1 is SNHLY, CDR2 FYNNEI. The CDR3 is 16 amino acids. DNA of the CDR3: TGTGCCAGCAGTGATTGGGACAGCCGCTCCAAAAACATTCAGTACTTC. Translated, it gives CASSDWDSRSKNIQYF.

The CDR3: CATSDITFKREGPNEQFF. The CDR3 bases are TGTGCCACCAGTGATATTACCTTCAAGCGGGAGGGCCCCAATGAGCAGTTCTTC. This chain links TRBV24-1 with TRBJ2-1; 10 bases fit TRBD2. Germline CDR1 reads KGHDR; CDR2 reads SFDVKD. There are 18 residues in the CDR3. J lost 6 bases, V lost 3 bases, and 13 bases had no gene match.

This chain joins TRBV25-1 and TRBJ2-7, with D possibly matching TRBD1 (5 bases). V was pared by 6 bases and J by 4 bases, with 13 bases between. The CDR3 contains 13 residues. Germline CDR1 and CDR2: MGHDK and SYGVNS. In DNA, the CDR3 is TGTGCCAGCAGCCCGGCAGGGTTGTACGAGCAGTACTTC. Protein product: CASSPAGLYEQYF.

The chain is built from TRBV28 and TRBJ1-4; D not resolved. The CDR3 is made up of 15 amino acids. Germline CDR1 and CDR2: MDHEN and SYDVKM. Trimming removed 4 bases from V and 4 bases from J, with 13 bases in between. The CDR3 DNA follows: TGTGCCAGCAGTTCCCGCGGGGAGGTTAATGAAAAACTGTTTTTT. This sequence encodes CASSSRGEVNEKLFF.

This sequence joins TRBV7-8 and TRBJ1-6; D call uncertain. This CDR3 has 13 residues. Trimming cost V 3 bases and J 7 bases, with 7 bases left between them. The germline gives CDR1 SGHVS, CDR2 FQNEAQ. CDR3 nucleotide sequence: TGTGCCAGCAGCTTTCTAAAAAATTCACCCCTCCACTTT. Translation gives CASSFLKNSPLHF.

The chain joins TRBV5-1 to TRBJ2-7, with TRBD2 identical over 13 bases. V was pared by 4 bases and J by 2 bases, with 3 bases of the junction left unmatched. Germline CDR1 SGHRS, CDR2 YFSETQ. The CDR3 spans 15 residues. For the CDR3, the DNA is TGCGCCAGCAGCCCAGGACTAGCGGGGGCCTACGAGCAGTACTTC. This codes for CASSPGLAGAYEQYF.